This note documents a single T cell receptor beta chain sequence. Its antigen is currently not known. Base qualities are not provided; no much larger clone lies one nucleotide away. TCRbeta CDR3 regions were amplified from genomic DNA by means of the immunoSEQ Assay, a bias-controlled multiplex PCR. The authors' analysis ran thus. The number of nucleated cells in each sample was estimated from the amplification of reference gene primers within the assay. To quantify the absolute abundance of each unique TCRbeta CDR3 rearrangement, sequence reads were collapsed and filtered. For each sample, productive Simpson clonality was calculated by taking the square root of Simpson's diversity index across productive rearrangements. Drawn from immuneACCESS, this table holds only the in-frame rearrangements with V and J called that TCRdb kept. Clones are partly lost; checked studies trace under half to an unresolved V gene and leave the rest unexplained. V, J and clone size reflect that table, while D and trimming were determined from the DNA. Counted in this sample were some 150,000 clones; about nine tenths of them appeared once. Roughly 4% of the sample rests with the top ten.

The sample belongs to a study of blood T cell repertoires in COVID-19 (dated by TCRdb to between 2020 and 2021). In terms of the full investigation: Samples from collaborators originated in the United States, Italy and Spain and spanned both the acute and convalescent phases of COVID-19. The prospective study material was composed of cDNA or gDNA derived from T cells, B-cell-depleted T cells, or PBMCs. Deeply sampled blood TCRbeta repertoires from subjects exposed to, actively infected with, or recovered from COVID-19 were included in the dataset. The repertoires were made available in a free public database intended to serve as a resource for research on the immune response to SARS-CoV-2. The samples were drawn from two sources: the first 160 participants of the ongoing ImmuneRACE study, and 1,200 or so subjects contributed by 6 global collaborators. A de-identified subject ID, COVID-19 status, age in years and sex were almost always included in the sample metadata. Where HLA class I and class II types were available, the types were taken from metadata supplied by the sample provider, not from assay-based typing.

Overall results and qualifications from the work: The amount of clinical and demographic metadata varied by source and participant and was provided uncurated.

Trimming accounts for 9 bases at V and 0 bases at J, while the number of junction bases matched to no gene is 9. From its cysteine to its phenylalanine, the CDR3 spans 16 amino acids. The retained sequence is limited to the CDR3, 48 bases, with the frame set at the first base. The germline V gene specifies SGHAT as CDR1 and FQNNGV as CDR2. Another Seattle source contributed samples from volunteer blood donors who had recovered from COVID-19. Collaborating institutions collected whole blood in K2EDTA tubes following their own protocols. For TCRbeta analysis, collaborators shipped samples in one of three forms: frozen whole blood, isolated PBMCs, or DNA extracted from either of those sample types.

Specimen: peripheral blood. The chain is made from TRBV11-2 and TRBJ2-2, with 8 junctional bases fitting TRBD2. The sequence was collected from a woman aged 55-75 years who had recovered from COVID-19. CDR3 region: CASKPPGLANTGELFF. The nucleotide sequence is TGTGCCAGTAAGCCTCCGGGACTAGCGAACACCGGGGAGCTGTTTTTT.